The next 9 T cell receptor beta chains were all read from a single sample in a study of OX40 agonist ivuxolimab in advanced cancers. Libraries were prepared by immunoSEQ multiplex PCR; TCRdb keeps only in-frame clonotypes and omits some of them. The sample shows over 40,000 clones, about 86% of them seen only once. The sequencing used CD4+ or CD8+ T cells sorted from blood, collected in a trial of the OX40 agonist ivuxolimab. The source is an adult with an advanced solid tumor such as melanoma, head and neck, liver or kidney cancer.

The rearrangement uses TRBV5-1 and TRBJ2-1; D is perhaps TRBD2 (5 bases). Deletions cut 2 bases from V and 6 bases from J, with 15 bases between. The germline gives CDR1 SGHRS, CDR2 YFSETQ. The CDR3 has 15 amino acids. CDR3 sequence: CASSFGGQVVNEQFF. CDR3 nucleotides: TGCGCCAGCAGCTTTGGCGGGCAGGTGGTCAATGAGCAGTTCTTC.

V usage is TRBV27 and J usage is TRBJ1-1; D gene ambiguous. Germline CDR1 reads MNHEY; CDR2 reads SMNVEV (reference sequence). CDR3 size: 15 residues. Trimming cost V 2 bases and J 0 bases, with 10 bases left between them. The CDR3 nucleotides are TGTGCCAGCAGTTTAGGGCTAAGGATGAACACTGAAGCTTTCTTT. It specifies CASSLGLRMNTEAFF.

In its sample, this clone was seen once. The chain links TRBV28 to TRBJ2-1, with TRBD1 matching 7 bases. The junction had 9 bases not matched to a gene; V was cut back by 6 bases and J by 1 base. CDR1 is MDHEN, CDR2 SYDVKM, per germline. The CDR3 runs to 16 residues. This chain's CDR3 is CASSPHDRASYNEQFF. CDR3 in DNA: TGTGCCAGCAGCCCTCACGACAGGGCATCCTACAATGAGCAGTTCTTC.

This rearrangement joins TRBV9 to TRBJ2-7; D unclear. The germline V gene encodes CDR1 SGDLS and CDR2 YYNGEE. The CDR3 runs 14 residues. V was cut by 0 bases and J by 4 bases, with 11 bases left in between. CDR3 amino acids: CASSVDRVGYEQYF. CDR3 bases: TGTGCCAGCAGCGTAGATAGGGTTGGTTACGAGCAGTACTTC.

This chain joins TRBV4-1 and TRBJ1-4, with D hard to call. Germline assignment: CDR1 MGHRA and CDR2 YSYEKL. The V end was cut by 4 bases, the J end by 5 bases, with 11 bases between. The CDR3 contains 14 residues. The CDR3 sequence is CASSPEAGNEKLFF. In DNA, the CDR3 is TGCGCCAGCAGCCCAGAAGCGGGGAATGAAAAACTGTTTTTT.

The rearrangement joins TRBV5-6 to TRBJ1-6, with 9 bases lining up with TRBD1. Trimming cost V 4 bases and J 9 bases; bases outside gene matches: 5. This CDR3 has 14 residues. Germline V gene data show CDR1 as SGHDT and CDR2 as YYEEEE. For the CDR3, the DNA is TGTGCCAGCAGCCGGGACAGGGACTTTTCACCCCTCCACTTT. The encoded protein is CASSRDRDFSPLHF.

The rearrangement joins TRBV29-1 to TRBJ1-4; no firm D call. Germline V gives CDR1 SQVTM, CDR2 ANQGSEA. The CDR3 runs 14 residues. V was cut by 6 bases and J by 0 bases, with 11 bases left in between. The CDR3 region has the DNA TGCAGCGTGGGCGTAGGTTCAACTAATGAAAAACTGTTTTTT. Residues: CSVGVGSTNEKLFF.

This chain links TRBV7-2 with TRBJ1-1, with D uncertain. This CDR3 region has 14 residues. The V gene's germline CDR1 is SGHTA and CDR2 FQGNSA. Trimming shortened V by 1 base and J by 2 bases, and 8 bases separated the two germline ends. CDR3 in DNA: TGTGCCAGCAGCTTAGGACGGAGAAACACTGAAGCTTTCTTT. Translation: CASSLGRRNTEAFF. Variable domain in full (rest from reference TRBV7-2 and TRBJ1-1): GAGVSQSPSNKVTEKGKDVELRCDPISGHTALYWYRQSLGQGLEFLIYFQGNSAPDKSGLPSDRFSAERTGGSVSTLTIQRTQQEDSAVYLCASSLGRRNTEAFFGQGTRLTVV.

This chain links TRBV28 with TRBJ1-5, with 9 bases aligning to TRBD1. The CDR3 is 15 amino acids. Germline CDR1 and CDR2: MDHEN and SYDVKM. J lost 6 bases, V lost 6 bases, and 9 bases had no gene match. The CDR3 protein is CASRAGGTGFQPQHF. CDR3 nucleotides: TGTGCCAGCAGAGCCGGGGGGACAGGGTTTCAGCCCCAGCATTTT.